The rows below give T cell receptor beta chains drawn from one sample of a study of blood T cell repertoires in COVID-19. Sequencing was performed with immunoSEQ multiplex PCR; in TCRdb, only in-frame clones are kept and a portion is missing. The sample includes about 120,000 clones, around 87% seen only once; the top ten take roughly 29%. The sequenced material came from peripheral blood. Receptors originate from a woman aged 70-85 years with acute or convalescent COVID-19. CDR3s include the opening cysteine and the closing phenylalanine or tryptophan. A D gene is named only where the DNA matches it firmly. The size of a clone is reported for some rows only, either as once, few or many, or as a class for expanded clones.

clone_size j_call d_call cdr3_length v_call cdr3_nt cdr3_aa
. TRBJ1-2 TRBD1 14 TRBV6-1 TGTGCCAGCAGTGAAGCGGGACAGGCAAGGGGCTACACCTTC CASSEAGQARGYTF
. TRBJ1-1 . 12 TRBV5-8 TGTGCCAGCAGCTTGTTACGAGGGCCAGCTTTCTTT CASSLLRGPAFF
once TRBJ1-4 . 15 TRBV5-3 TGTGCCAGAAGCTTGGCGGGTCCTCCGATTGAAAAACTGTTTTTT CARSLAGPPIEKLFF
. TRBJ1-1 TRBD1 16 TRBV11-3 TGTGCCAGCAGCTTGGATCGGGACAGGATGAACACTGAAGCTTTCTTT CASSLDRDRMNTEAFF
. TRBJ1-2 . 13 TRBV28 TGTGCCATAGAAAAAGGGGAAAGCTATGGCTACACCTTC CAIEKGESYGYTF
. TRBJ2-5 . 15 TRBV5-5 TGTGCCAGCAGCCCCGTAACTACCGTCCTCGAGACCCAGTACTTC CASSPVTTVLETQYF
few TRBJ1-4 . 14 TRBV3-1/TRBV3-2 TGTGCCAGCAGCCAATGGCAGGGTAATGAAAAACTGTTTTTT CASSQWQGNEKLFF
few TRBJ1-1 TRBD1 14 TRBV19 TGTGCCAGTAGCCTACAGGGGGCGCACACTGAAGCTTTCTTT CASSLQGAHTEAFF
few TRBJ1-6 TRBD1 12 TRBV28 TGTGCCAGCAGTCCTGGGACAGTCCTCCTCCACTTT CASSPGTVLLHF
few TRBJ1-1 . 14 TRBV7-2 TGTGCCAGCAGCTTAGGCAGGGTACGGACTGAAGCTTTCTTT CASSLGRVRTEAFF
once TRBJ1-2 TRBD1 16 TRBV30 TGTGCCTGGAGTGTACCGGGACAGGTTACTAACTATGGCTACACCTTC CAWSVPGQVTNYGYTF
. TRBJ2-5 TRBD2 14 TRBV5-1 TGCGCCAGCAGCGGGACTAGTATCGGAGAGACCCAGTACTTC CASSGTSIGETQYF
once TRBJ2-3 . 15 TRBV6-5 TGTGCCAGCCTCCAGGGATATATTCGCACAGATACGCAGTATTTT CASLQGYIRTDTQYF
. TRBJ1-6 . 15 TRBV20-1 TGCAGTGCTAGTCAGGGGCGCCGCCGCAATTCACCCCTCCACTTT CSASQGRRRNSPLHF
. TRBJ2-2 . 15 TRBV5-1 TGCGCCAGCAGCTTGGTGGCCGTAAACACCGGGGAGCTGTTTTTT CASSLVAVNTGELFF
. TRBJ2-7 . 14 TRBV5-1 TGCGCCAGCAGCTTGGTGGGCACCGATTACGAGCAGTACTTC CASSLVGTDYEQYF
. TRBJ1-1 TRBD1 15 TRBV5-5 TGTGCCAGCAGCTTCGTGGACAGGATGAACACTGAAGCTTTCTTT CASSFVDRMNTEAFF
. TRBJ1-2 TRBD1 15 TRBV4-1 TGCGCCAGCAGCCAAGGTCAGGGGGCTGGCTATGGCTACACCTTC CASSQGQGAGYGYTF
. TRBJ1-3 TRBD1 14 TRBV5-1 TGCGCCAGCAGCCAGGACAGGGCTGGAAACACCATATATTTT CASSQDRAGNTIYF
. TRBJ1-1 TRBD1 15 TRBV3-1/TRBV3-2 TGTGCCAGCAGCCAAGAAATTGAACAGGGGAAGGGAGCTTTCTTT CASSQEIEQGKGAFF
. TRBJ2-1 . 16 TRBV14 TGTGCCAGCAGCCCGTTCGGGGTCAGCTCCTACAATGAGCAGTTCTTC CASSPFGVSSYNEQFF
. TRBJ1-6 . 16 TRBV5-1 TGCGCCAGCAGCTTCGAGGGTACCTCCTATAATTCACCCCTCCACTTT CASSFEGTSYNSPLHF
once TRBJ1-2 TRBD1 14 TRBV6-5 TGTGCCAGCAGGCGGACAGGGGGCAACTATGGCTACACCTTC CASRRTGGNYGYTF
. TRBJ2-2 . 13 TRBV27 TGTGCCAGCGGCCCGGGGCGGGGCGGGGAGCTGTTTTTT CASGPGRGGELFF
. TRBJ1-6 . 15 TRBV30 TGTGCCTGGAGGGGGAAGGGGCAGGGGAATTCACCCCTCCACTTT CAWRGKGQGNSPLHF
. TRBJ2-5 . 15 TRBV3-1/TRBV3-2 TGTGCCAGCAGCCAATTTGGGACTGACCAGGAGACCCAGTACTTC CASSQFGTDQETQYF
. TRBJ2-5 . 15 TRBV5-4 TGTGCCAGCAGCCCCTCCGGGTCCTTAAAAGAGACCCAGTACTTC CASSPSGSLKETQYF
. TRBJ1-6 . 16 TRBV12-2 TGTGCAAGTCGTCTACCCGGACAGGGAGGGAATTCACCCCTCCACTTT CASRLPGQGGNSPLHF
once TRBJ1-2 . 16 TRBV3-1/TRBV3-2 TGTGCCAGCAGCCTCAGGGGTGCGGGCGTAAGCTATGGCTACACCTTC CASSLRGAGVSYGYTF
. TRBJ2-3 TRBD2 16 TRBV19 TGTGCCAGTAGTATCGAGCGGGGGAGTGTAGGAGATACGCAGTATTTT CASSIERGSVGDTQYF
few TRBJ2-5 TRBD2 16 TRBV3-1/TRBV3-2 TGTGCCAGCAGCCTAGGCGCGGGGGGTTTCCAAGAGACCCAGTACTTC CASSLGAGGFQETQYF
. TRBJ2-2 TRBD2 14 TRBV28 TGTGCCAGCAGCTCGGGGGGGAACACCGGGGAGCTGTTTTTT CASSSGGNTGELFF
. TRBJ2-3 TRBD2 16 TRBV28 TGTGCCAGCAGTCTCGGGGGGGCCGGGAGCACAGATACGCAGTATTTT CASSLGGAGSTDTQYF
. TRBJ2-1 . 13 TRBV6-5 TGTGCCAGCAGTCTCGACAGTTACAATGAGCAGTTCTTC CASSLDSYNEQFF
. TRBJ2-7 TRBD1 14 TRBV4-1 TGCGCCAGCAGCCAAGGGACAGGGCCCTACGAGCAGTACTTC CASSQGTGPYEQYF
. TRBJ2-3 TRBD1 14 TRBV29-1 TGCAGCGTTGTACCATCAGGGGGCGCAGATACGCAGTATTTT CSVVPSGGADTQYF
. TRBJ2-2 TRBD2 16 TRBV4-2 TGTGCCAGCAGCCGAGGGACTAGCGGGGGGGCCGGGGAGCTGTTTTTT CASSRGTSGGAGELFF
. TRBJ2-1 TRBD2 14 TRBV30 TGTGCCTGGTGCCGAGGGACTAGCGGGAGTGAGCAGTTCTTC CAWCRGTSGSEQFF
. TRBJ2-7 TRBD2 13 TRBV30 TGTGCCAGCGGACTAGCGGGGGGATACGAGCAGTACTTC CASGLAGGYEQYF